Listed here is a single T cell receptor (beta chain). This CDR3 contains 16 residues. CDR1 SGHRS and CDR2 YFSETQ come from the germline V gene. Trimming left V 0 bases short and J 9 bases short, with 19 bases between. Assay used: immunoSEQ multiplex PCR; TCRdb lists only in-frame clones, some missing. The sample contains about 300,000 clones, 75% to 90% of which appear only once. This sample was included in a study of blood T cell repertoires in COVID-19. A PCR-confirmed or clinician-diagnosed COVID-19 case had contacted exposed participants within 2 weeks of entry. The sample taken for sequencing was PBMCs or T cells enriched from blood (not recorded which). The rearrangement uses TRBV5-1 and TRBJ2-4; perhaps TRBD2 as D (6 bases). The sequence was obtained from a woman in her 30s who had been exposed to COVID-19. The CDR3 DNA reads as TGCGCCAGCAGCTTGGATGTGGGGGTCAGGGAGGCCATTCAGTACTTC. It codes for CASSLDVGVREAIQYF.